This T cell receptor (beta chain) was sequenced for a study of graft-versus-host responses after intestinal transplantation. Turning to the study itself: Isolated intestinal, liver-intestinal, or multivisceral transplants were what recipients had. All recipients got anti-thymocyte globulin induction, then tacrolimus and steroids for roughly 3 years.

Data came from immunoSEQ multiplex PCR; TCRdb stores just in-frame clones and leaves some out. The sample lists just under 100,000 clones, around 90% occurring once. Study-wide results and limits: The recipient marrow held GvH clones, and some of them showed up first in ileum or blood.

The CDR3 sequence is 16 residues long. Looked up from germline, CDR1 is SGHRS and CDR2 is YFSETQ. The V and J ends lost 0 bases and 3 bases, in that order; junction bases with no gene match: 3. About this clone itself: Its antigen is undetermined.

This receptor was obtained from a human patient who received an intestinal transplant, so some T cells may come from the graft donor. The specimen comprised PBMCs, sampled approximately 470 days after intestinal transplant. The chain couples TRBV5-1 to TRBJ1-3, with 10 bases fitting TRBD1. The CDR3 reads CASSLGQGAFGNTIYF. The CDR3 nucleotides read TGCGCCAGCAGCTTGGGACAGGGGGCGTTTGGAAACACCATATATTTT.